This TCR beta chain was observed in a study of post-analysis software for immune sequencing data. Study-level information: The disease courses spanned relapsing-remitting, secondary progressive and progressive-relapsing forms of multiple sclerosis.

With regard to this clonotype: Its antigen remains unidentified.

CDR1 is SEHNR, CDR2 FQNEAQ, per germline (reference sequence). The CDR3 sequence is 15 residues long. Trimming cost V 3 bases and J 13 bases, with 24 bases left between them. Built from TCR beta cDNA, the libraries had unique molecular identifiers in them. T cells numbering about 0.85 to 11 million gave rise to roughly 0.5 million cDNA molecules. TCRdb re-analysed the PCR reads in MiXCR, keeping a single row per CDR3 protein. The sample lists 450,000 to 700,000 distinct CDR3 sequences, 44% occurring once. Study-wide points: Relative to controls, patients had 5 or 6 TRBV segments at higher frequency, with TRBV5-6, TRBV5-1 and TRBV20-1 among these. F measure grouped same-batch samples tightly together. Compared with controls, patients showed significantly lower normalized Chao1 diversity.

The sample comprised blood. The clonotype was recovered from a girl between 5 and 17 years old with multiple sclerosis. The chain employs TRBV7-9 and TRBJ2-5, with a weak D call TRBD2 (6 bases). The CDR3 sequence: CASSLTRETSYERYF. The CDR3, as DNA: TGTGCCAGCAGCTTGACCCGGGAGACCTCCTACGAGCGGTACTTC. Full variable domain (remainder filled in from reference TRBV7-9 and TRBJ2-5): DTGVSQNPRHKITKRGQNVTFRCDPISEHNRLYWYRQTLGQGPEFLTYFQNEAQLEKSRLLSDRFSAERPKGSFSTLEIQRTEQGDSAMYLCASSLTRETSYERYFGPGTRLLVL.